This paragraph reports one T cell receptor beta chain. Antigen specificity is unknown. The record originates from a study of T cell responses to AZD1222 COVID-19 vaccine. Method: immunoSEQ multiplex PCR; TCRdb's copy keeps in-frame clones and lacks some. The sample lists 170,000 or so clones, approximately 93% occurring once. Regarding the study as a whole: Regions 160-218 and 743-854 held dominance among vaccine-associated CD4 TCRs, which spanned spike. Once two AZD1222 doses were given, Spike-specific TCR breadth and depth went up.

The source is an adult in good health. The specimen comprised peripheral blood, sampled on day 0 of AZD1222 vaccination.

CDR3 region: CASSPGQYTEAFF. CDR3 DNA sequence: TGTGCCAGCAGCCCGGGACAGTACACTGAAGCTTTCTTT. The chain recombines TRBV6-5 with TRBJ1-1; 7 positions agree with TRBD1. The CDR3 is made up of 13 amino acids. J was trimmed by 3 bases and V by 6 bases; bases with no gene match: 4. Per germline, CDR1 MNHEY and CDR2 SVGAGI.